This passage covers 7 T cell receptor beta chains from one sample sequenced in a study of T cells after yellow fever vaccination. One entry per CDR3 protein results from TCRdb running MiXCR on the 5' RACE reads. The sample consists of approximately 120,000 distinct CDR3 sequences, 7.4% of them appearing once. Sequencing was performed on CD4+ T cells sorted from PBMCs, taken approximately 11 days after the first yellow fever vaccination. Receptors were obtained from a man aged 18 to 35 who received the YFV17D yellow fever vaccine.

This clonotype was recorded many times. This chain links TRBV5-1 with TRBJ1-3; TRBD1 might be the D (5 bases). This CDR3 has 15 amino acids. Germline CDR1 is SGHRS and CDR2 is YFSETQ. The V and J ends lost 3 bases and 4 bases respectively, with 14 bases between them. The CDR3, as DNA: TGCGCCAGCAGCTCGTCTGCAGGGAGCGGAAACACCATATATTTT. Translation gives CASSSSAGSGNTIYF.

There are a few counts of this clonotype. The J gene is TRBJ2-5, the V gene TRBV5-1; 14 bases match TRBD2. Germline lookup yields CDR1 SGHRS and CDR2 YFSETQ. This CDR3 has 20 amino acids. The V segment lost 2 bases and the J segment 1 base; nucleotides outside the gene matches: 13. The CDR3 region is CASSLGIVGTSGGLQETQYF. CDR3 DNA sequence: TGCGCCAGCAGCTTAGGAATCGTTGGGACTAGCGGGGGACTCCAAGAGACCCAGTACTTC.

This clonotype was observed at least ten times. This chain links TRBV20-1 with TRBJ2-7; D is undetermined. The ends were cut back, 3 bases at V and 0 bases at J, with 12 bases in the middle. Germline CDR1 DFQATT, CDR2 SNEGSKA (reference sequence). This CDR3 is built from 14 residues. The chain's CDR3 is CSASQPQSSYEQYF. The CDR3, as DNA: TGCAGTGCTAGTCAACCCCAGAGCTCCTACGAGCAGTACTTC.

This clonotype was recorded at least ten times. The V call is TRBV15, the J call TRBJ1-5; D is uncertain. Germline values: CDR1 LNHNV, CDR2 YYDKDF (reference sequence). V lost 2 bases to trimming and J lost 4 bases, with 3 bases between them. CDR3 length: 12 amino acids. DNA of the CDR3: TGTGCCACCAGCAGACAAAATCAGCCCCAGCATTTT. Protein: CATSRQNQPQHF.

Ten or more counts support this clonotype. The chain is built from TRBV7-8 and TRBJ1-5; TRBD1 matches at 7 bases. The germline gives CDR1 SGHVS, CDR2 FQNEAQ. V dropped 2 bases and J dropped 5; count of bases not matched to a gene: 0. The CDR3 loop spans 13 amino acids. CDR3: CASSLQGDQPQHF. The CDR3 DNA reads TGTGCCAGCAGCTTACAGGGGGATCAGCCCCAGCATTTT.

Ten or more counts support this clonotype. The chain employs TRBV5-1 and TRBJ2-7; 7 bases align to TRBD1. J gave up 6 bases and V 4 bases, and 10 bases lay outside the gene matches. Germline assignment: CDR1 SGHRS and CDR2 YFSETQ. The CDR3 length is 14 residues. Written as DNA, the CDR3 is TGCGCCAGCAGCGCCGACAGGGTTTGGGGCGAGCAGTACTTC. Amino acid sequence: CASSADRVWGEQYF. Complete variable domain (other parts from reference TRBV5-1 and TRBJ2-7): KAGVTQTPRYLIKTRGQQVTLSCSPISGHRSVSWYQQTPGQGLQFLFEYFSETQRNKGNFPGRFSGRQFSNSRSEMNVSTLELGDSALYLCASSADRVWGEQYFGPGTRLTVT.

The chain recombines TRBV4-3 with TRBJ1-2; the D gene is possibly TRBD1 (5 bases). The germline V and J ends were trimmed by 2 bases and 5 bases, with 12 bases remaining between them. The length of the CDR3 is 14 residues. Germline V CDR1 and CDR2: LGHNA, YSLEER. CDR3 sequence reads: CASSQRTPDYGYTF. As DNA, the CDR3 is TGCGCCAGCAGCCAACGGACACCGGATTATGGCTACACCTTC.